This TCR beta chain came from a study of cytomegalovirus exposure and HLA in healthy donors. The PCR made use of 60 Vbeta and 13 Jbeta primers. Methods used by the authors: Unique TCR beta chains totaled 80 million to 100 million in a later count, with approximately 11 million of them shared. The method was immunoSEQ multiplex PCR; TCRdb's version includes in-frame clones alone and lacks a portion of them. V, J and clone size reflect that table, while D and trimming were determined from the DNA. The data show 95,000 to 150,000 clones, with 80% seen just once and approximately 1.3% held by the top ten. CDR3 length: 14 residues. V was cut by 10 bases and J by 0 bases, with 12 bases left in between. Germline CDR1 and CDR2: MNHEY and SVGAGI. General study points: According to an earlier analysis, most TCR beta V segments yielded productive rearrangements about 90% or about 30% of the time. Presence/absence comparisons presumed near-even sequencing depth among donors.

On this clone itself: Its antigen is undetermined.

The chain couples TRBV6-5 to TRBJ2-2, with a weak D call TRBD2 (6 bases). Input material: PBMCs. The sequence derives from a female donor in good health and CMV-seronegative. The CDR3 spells CATDRGTNTGELFF. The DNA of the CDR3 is TGTGCCACCGACCGGGGGACGAACACCGGGGAGCTGTTTTTT.